Detailed here is one TCR beta chain. The target antigen is unknown. This entry is derived from a study of shared clonotypes between healthy human individuals. Germline lookup yields CDR1 SGHRS and CDR2 YFSETQ. Trimming at V came to 0 bases and at J to 2 bases, leaving 8 bases not matched to a gene. The CDR3 covers 18 residues. Caucasian adults living in Nashville, Tennessee, provided all samples. Unsorted PBMCs provided DNA that was sequenced on ten immunoSEQ deep assay plates. Assay used: immunoSEQ multiplex PCR; TCRdb lists only in-frame clones, some missing. The table records about 490,000 clones, around 80% of them present only once. Whole-study results and caveats: Few donors limited the genetic and exposure-history diversity represented.

The TCR comes from a woman between 40 and 50 years old in good health. Some clones in this sample may be carry-over from other donors' samples. The V call is TRBV5-1, the J call TRBJ2-1, with TRBD2 matching over 10 bases. The sample was PBMCs. The CDR3: CASSLESTSGNPYNEQFF. In DNA form, the CDR3 reads TGCGCCAGCAGCTTGGAGTCAACTAGCGGGAATCCCTACAATGAGCAGTTCTTC. Full variable domain (outside the CDR3, taken from reference TRBV5-1 and TRBJ2-1): KAGVTQTPRYLIKTRGQQVTLSCSPISGHRSVSWYQQTPGQGLQFLFEYFSETQRNKGNFPGRFSGRQFSNSRSEMNVSTLELGDSALYLCASSLESTSGNPYNEQFFGPGTRLTVL.